The next 5 T cell receptor beta chains were all read from a single sample in a study of CD4 T cells in relation to SARS-CoV-2 and coronaviruses. The method was immunoSEQ multiplex PCR; TCRdb's version includes in-frame clones alone and lacks a portion of them. Seen here are about 36,000 clones, 77% observed once, and the top ten hold less than 3.5%. The antigens these receptors bind are not known. What was sequenced was memory CD4+ T cells from PBMCs, cultured in vitro. The receptor set was obtained from an adult with COVID-19.

The J gene is TRBJ1-5, the V gene TRBV19; D is unclear. CDR1 is LNHDA and CDR2 is SQIVND in the germline V gene (reference sequence). The CDR3 extends over 13 amino acids. Trimming removed 7 bases at V and 3 bases at J, with 10 bases between. CDR3 sequence reads: CASNWQPNQPQHF. The CDR3, as DNA: TGTGCCAGTAACTGGCAGCCCAATCAGCCCCAGCATTTT. Together with reference TRBV19 and TRBJ1-5, the CDR3 gives the full variable domain: DGGITQSPKYLFRKEGQNVTLSCEQNLNHDAMYWYRQDPGQGLRLIYYSQIVNDFQKGDIAEGYSVSREKKESFPLTVTSAQKNPTAFYLCASNWQPNQPQHFGDGTRLSIL.

This rearrangement joins TRBV19 to TRBJ1-2, with D maybe TRBD1 (5 bases). Germline values: CDR1 LNHDA, CDR2 SQIVND (reference sequence). The V and J ends lost 4 bases and 7 bases respectively, with 25 bases between them. The CDR3 runs 17 residues. The CDR3 loop is CASSKLLLGRHRRGYTF. In nucleotides, the CDR3 is TGTGCCAGTAGTAAACTACTCTTGGGACGCCACCGACGTGGCTACACCTTC.

The J gene is TRBJ2-7, the V gene TRBV6-5, with 13 bases fitting TRBD2. Trimming removed 5 bases from V and 2 bases from J; junction bases left unmatched: 3. The CDR3 is 15 amino acids. Germline V gives CDR1 MNHEY, CDR2 SVGAGI. Here the CDR3 reads CASSTGTSGAYEQYF. The CDR3 DNA reads TGTGCCAGCAGTACGGGGACTAGCGGGGCCTACGAGCAGTACTTC.

V gene TRBV12-3 or TRBV12-4 combines with J gene TRBJ2-7, with 8 bases identical to TRBD2. The trim removed 6 bases at V and 3 bases at J, leaving 4 bases unmatched. CDR3 length: 13 residues. This CDR3 is CASRITSGYEQYF. The CDR3 coding sequence is TGTGCCAGCAGAATAACTAGCGGCTACGAGCAGTACTTC.

This clone was recorded a few times. The V gene is TRBV5-3, the J gene TRBJ2-7; unclear D gene. TRBV5-3 is placed among ORFs of uncertain function. The ends were cut back, 5 bases at V and 0 bases at J, with 15 bases in the middle. CDR3 size: 15 residues. CDR3 sequence: CARRPTSPSSYEQYF. The CDR3 nucleotides read TGTGCCAGAAGACCCACTTCACCCAGCTCCTACGAGCAGTACTTC.